This T cell receptor beta chain was retrieved from a study of blood T cell repertoires in COVID-19. Study context: Samples taken during acute and convalescent COVID-19 were collected in the United States, Italy and Spain. PBMCs, B-cell-depleted T cells, or T cells provided the cDNA or gDNA that made up the material.

Ages ranged from roughly 18 to 95 years, with residence in under 25 US areas. In this sample, this clone turned up once. Original processing notes: Estimated nucleated cell counts came from reference gene primer amplification. Repertoires were generated with immunoSEQ multiplex PCR, while TCRdb's copy carries only in-frame clones and drops some. The V and J calls and the clone size are those of that table, but D and trimming were determined from the DNA. The sample yields 150,000 to 200,000 clones, about nine tenths seen once. The CDR3 length is 15 residues. Germline V gene data show CDR1 as MNHNS and CDR2 as SASEGT. The V gene end was trimmed by 3 bases and the J gene end by 5 bases; junction bases not matched to a gene: 9.

The TCR originated in a woman under 30 who had recovered from COVID-19. The sequenced material came from PBMCs or T cells enriched from blood (not recorded which). The V and J genes are TRBV6-1 and TRBJ1-2, with 7 bases identical to TRBD1. In DNA form, the CDR3 reads TGTGCCAGCAGTGAGACAGGGCCCACCCTTTATGGCTACACCTTC. The encoded protein is CASSETGPTLYGYTF.